This section outlines one TCR beta chain sequence together with its context. Its specificity is unknown. These data originate in a study of shared clonotypes between healthy human individuals. Study-level background: CD8 memory received one plate per donor, CD8 naive two, CD4 memory three and CD4 naive three.

The method was immunoSEQ multiplex PCR; TCRdb's version includes in-frame clones alone and lacks a portion of them. The repertoire holds millions of clones, with around nine tenths as singletons. The CD4+ fraction was divided into a CD45RA+ naive subset and a CD45RA-negative memory subset. There are 14 residues in the CDR3. Germline V CDR1 and CDR2: SQVTM, ANQGSEA. J was trimmed by 4 bases and V by 0 bases; bases with no gene match: 3. Regarding the study as a whole: Even with large depth, rarefaction showed that sorted-subset sequencing was incomplete. A few donors showed sharing of 4.5% to 5% of naive CD4 clonotypes.

V and J are TRBV29-1 and TRBJ1-1; 9 nucleotides match TRBD1. This clonotype originated in a man between 18 and 35 years old in good health. Input material: naive CD4+ T cells sorted from blood. Subset defined: CD45RA+ positively selected. The CDR3 loop is CSVEEGTGSTEAFF. The CDR3 DNA follows: TGCAGCGTTGAAGAGGGGACAGGGTCCACTGAAGCTTTCTTT.